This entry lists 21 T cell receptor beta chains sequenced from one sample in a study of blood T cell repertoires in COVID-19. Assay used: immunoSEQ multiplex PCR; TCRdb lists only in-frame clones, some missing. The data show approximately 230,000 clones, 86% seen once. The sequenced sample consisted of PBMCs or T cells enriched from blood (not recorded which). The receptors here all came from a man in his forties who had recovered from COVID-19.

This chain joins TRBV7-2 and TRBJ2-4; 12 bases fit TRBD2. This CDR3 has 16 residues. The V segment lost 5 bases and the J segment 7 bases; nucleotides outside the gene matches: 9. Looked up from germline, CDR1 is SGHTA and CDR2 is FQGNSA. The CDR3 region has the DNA TGTGCCAGCAGCCCCTCGACTAGCGGGAGCAGGAACATTCAGTACTTC. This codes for CASSPSTSGSRNIQYF.

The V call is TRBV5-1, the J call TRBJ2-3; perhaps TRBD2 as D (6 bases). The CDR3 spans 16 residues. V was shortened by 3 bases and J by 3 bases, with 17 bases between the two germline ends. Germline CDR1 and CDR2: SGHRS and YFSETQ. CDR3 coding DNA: TGCGCCAGCAGCTCTTCGGCGGGAAGGGTGACAGATACGCAGTATTTT. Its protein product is CASSSSAGRVTDTQYF.

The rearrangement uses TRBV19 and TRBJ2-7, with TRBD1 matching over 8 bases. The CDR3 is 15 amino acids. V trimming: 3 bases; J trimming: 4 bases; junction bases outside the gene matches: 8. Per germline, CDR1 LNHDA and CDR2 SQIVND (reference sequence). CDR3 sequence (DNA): TGTGCCAGTAGTATCCATCCAGGGGGCGCTTACGAGCAGTACTTC. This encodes CASSIHPGGAYEQYF. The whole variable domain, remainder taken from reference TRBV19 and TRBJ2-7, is DGGITQSPKYLFRKEGQNVTLSCEQNLNHDAMYWYRQDPGQGLRLIYYSQIVNDFQKGDIAEGYSVSREKKESFPLTVTSAQKNPTAFYLCASSIHPGGAYEQYFGPGTRLTVT.

For the CDR3, the DNA is TGTGCCAGCAACCCAAACGGGGGAGGCTCCTACGAGCAGTACTTC. Amino acid sequence: CASNPNGGGSYEQYF. The chain couples TRBV9 to TRBJ2-7; maybe TRBD2 (6 bases). Germline values: CDR1 SGDLS, CDR2 YYNGEE. The V end was cut by 6 bases, the J end by 0 bases, with 16 bases between. This CDR3 contains 15 residues. The variable domain in full, completed from reference TRBV9 and TRBJ2-7, reads DSGVTQTPKHLITATGQRVTLRCSPRSGDLSVYWYQQSLDQGLQFLIQYYNGEERAKGNILERFSAQQFPDLHSELNLSSLELGDSALYFCASNPNGGGSYEQYFGPGTRLTVT.

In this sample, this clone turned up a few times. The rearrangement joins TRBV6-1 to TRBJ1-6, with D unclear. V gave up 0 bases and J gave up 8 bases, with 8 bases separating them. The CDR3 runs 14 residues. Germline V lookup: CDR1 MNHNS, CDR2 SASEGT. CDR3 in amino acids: CASSEAKGDSPLHF. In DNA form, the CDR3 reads TGTGCCAGCAGTGAAGCGAAGGGAGATTCACCCCTCCACTTT.

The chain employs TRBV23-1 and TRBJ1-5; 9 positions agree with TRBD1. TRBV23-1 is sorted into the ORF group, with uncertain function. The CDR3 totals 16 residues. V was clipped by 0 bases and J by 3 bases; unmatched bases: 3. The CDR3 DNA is TGCGCCAGCAGTCAATCGGGACAGGGACTCAATCAGCCCCAGCATTTT. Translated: CASSQSGQGLNQPQHF.

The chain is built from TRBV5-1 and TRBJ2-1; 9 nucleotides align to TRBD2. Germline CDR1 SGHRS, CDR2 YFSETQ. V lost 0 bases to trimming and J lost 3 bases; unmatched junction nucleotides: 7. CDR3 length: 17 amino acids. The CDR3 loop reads CASSLEPLAGDYNEQFF. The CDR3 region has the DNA TGCGCCAGCAGCTTGGAACCCTTAGCGGGGGACTACAATGAGCAGTTCTTC.

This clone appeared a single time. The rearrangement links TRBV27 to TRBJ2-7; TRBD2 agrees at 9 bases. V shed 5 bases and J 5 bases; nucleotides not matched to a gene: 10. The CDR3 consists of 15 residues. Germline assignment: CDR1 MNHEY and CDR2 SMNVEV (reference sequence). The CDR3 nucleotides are TGTGCCAGCAGTGGGGCGGGAGGGCCGTTCCACGAGCAGTACTTC. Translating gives CASSGAGGPFHEQYF.

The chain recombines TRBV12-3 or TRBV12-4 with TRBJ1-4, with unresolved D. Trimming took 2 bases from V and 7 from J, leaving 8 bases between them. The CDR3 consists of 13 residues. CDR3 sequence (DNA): TGTGCCAGCAGTTTACTGGAGAGTGAAAAACTGTTTTTT. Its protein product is CASSLLESEKLFF.

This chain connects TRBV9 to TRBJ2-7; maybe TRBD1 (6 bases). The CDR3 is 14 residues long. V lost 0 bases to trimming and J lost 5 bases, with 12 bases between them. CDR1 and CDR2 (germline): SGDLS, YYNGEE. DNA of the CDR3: TGTGCCAGCAGCGTAGCGGGACAAATCGACGAGCAGTACTTC. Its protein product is CASSVAGQIDEQYF.

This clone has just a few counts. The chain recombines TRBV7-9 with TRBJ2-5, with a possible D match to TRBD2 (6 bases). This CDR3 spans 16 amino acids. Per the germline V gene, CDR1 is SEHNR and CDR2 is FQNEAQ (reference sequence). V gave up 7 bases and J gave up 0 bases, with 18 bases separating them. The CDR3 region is CASTPGLAMYQETQYF. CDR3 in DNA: TGTGCCAGCACCCCAGGGCTAGCGATGTACCAAGAGACCCAGTACTTC.

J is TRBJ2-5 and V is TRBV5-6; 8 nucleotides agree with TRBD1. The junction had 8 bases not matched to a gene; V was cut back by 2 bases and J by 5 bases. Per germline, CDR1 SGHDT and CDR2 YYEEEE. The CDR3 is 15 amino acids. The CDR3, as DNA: TGTGCCAGCAGCTTCGGACAGGGAGCCACGGAGACCCAGTACTTC. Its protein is CASSFGQGATETQYF.

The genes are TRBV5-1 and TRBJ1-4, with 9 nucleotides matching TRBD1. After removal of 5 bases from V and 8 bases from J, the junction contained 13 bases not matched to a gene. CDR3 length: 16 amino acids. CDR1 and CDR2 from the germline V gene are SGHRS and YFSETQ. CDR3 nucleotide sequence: TGCGCCAGCAGGAGGGGGCGTGGACAGGGGTCCGAAAAACTGTTTTTT. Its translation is CASRRGRGQGSEKLFF.

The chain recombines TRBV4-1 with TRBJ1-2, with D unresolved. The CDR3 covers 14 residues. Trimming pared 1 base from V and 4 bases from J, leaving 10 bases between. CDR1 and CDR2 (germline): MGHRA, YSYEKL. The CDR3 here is CASSQAVPGYGYTF. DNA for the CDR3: TGCGCCAGCAGCCAAGCGGTCCCGGGCTATGGCTACACCTTC.

The CDR3 region has the DNA TGCAGTGCTAGTCCTACTAACTATGGCTACACCTTC. Its translation is CSASPTNYGYTF. The chain employs TRBV20-1 and TRBJ1-2; D remains ambiguous. CDR3 size: 12 residues. Germline values: CDR1 DFQATT, CDR2 SNEGSKA (reference sequence). V lost 3 bases to trimming and J lost 0 bases, with 5 bases between them.

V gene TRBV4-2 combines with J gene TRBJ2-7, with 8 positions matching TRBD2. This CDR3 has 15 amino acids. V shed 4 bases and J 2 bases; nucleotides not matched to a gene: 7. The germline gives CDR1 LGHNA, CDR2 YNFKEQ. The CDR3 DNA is TGTGCCAGCAGCCCATACCTAGCGGGCACCTACGAGCAGTACTTC. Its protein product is CASSPYLAGTYEQYF.

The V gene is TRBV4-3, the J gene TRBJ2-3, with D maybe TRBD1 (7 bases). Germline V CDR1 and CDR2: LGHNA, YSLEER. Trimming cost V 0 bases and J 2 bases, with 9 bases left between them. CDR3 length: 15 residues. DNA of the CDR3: TGCGCCAGCAGCCAAGACAGGGGGGCCACAGATACGCAGTATTTT. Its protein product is CASSQDRGATDTQYF.

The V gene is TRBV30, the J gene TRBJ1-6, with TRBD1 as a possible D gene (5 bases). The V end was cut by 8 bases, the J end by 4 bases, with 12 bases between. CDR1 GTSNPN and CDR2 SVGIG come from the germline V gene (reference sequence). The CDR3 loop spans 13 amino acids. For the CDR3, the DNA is TGTGCCCGCGGGGGGGATTATAATTCACCCCTCCACTTT. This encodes CARGGDYNSPLHF.

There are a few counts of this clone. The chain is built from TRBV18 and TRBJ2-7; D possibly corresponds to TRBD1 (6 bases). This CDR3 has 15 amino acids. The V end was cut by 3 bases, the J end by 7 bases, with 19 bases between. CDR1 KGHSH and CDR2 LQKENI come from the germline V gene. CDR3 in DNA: TGTGCCAGCTCACCGCCAAGCAGGACAGATGGGGAGCAGTACTTC. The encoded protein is CASSPPSRTDGEQYF.

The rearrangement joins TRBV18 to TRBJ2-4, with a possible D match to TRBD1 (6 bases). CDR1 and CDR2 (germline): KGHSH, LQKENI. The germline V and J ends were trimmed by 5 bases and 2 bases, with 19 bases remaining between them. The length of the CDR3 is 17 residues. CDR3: CASSGAGESGPKNIQYF. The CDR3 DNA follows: TGTGCCAGCTCAGGAGCAGGGGAGAGTGGCCCCAAAAACATTCAGTACTTC.

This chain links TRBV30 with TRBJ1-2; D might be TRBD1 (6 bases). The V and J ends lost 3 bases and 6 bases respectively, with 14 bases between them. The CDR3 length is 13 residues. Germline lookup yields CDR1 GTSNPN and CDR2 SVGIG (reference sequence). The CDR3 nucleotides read TGTGCCTGGAGCAGCTCAGGGGATCATGGCTACACCTTC. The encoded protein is CAWSSSGDHGYTF.